This T cell receptor beta chain was found in a study of graft-versus-host responses after intestinal transplantation. Whole-study results and caveats: Elevated graft-versus-host to host-versus-graft clonal ratios in allografts were recorded for patients with graft-donor T cell macrochimerism.

Researchers processed graft tissue to release intraepithelial and lamina propria lymphocytes. Remarks on this clone: What it binds is not known.

CDR3 size: 14 residues. The germline V gene encodes CDR1 SNHLY and CDR2 FYNNEI. The ends were cut back, 9 bases at V and 4 bases at J, with 16 bases in the middle. Assay used: immunoSEQ multiplex PCR; TCRdb lists only in-frame clones, some missing. Among some 3,500 clones listed, 75% to 85% were seen once. The sample was ileum tissue, taken around 17 and 21 days after intestinal transplantation. The sequence was obtained from a human patient who received an intestinal transplant, so some T cells may come from the graft donor. J is TRBJ2-1 and V is TRBV2; TRBD2 is a possible D gene (5 bases). The CDR3: CASSVSSHYNEQFF. The CDR3 DNA is TGTGCCAGTTCCGTGTCTAGCCATTACAATGAGCAGTTCTTC. The variable domain in full, completed from reference TRBV2 and TRBJ2-1, reads EPEVTQTPSHQVTQMGQEVILRCVPISNHLYFYWYRQILGQKVEFLVSFYNNEISEKSEIFDDQFSVERPDGSNFTLKIRSTKLEDSAMYFCASSVSSHYNEQFFGPGTRLTVL.